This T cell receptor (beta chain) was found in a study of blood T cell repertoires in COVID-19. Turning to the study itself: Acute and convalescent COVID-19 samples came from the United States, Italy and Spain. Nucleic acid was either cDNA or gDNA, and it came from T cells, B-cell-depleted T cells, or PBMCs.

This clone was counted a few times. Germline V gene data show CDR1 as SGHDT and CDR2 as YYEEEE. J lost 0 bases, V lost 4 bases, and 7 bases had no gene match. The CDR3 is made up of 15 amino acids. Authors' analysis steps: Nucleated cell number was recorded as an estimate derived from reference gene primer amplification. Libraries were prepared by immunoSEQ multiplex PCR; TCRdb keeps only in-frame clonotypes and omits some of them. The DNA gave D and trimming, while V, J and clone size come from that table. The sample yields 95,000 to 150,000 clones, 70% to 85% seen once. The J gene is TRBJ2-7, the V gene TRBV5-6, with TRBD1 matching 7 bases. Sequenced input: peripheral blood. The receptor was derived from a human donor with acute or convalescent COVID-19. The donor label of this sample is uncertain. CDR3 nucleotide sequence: TGTGCCAGCAGCCTAAAGGGACAGCACTCCTACGAGCAGTACTTC. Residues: CASSLKGQHSYEQYF.